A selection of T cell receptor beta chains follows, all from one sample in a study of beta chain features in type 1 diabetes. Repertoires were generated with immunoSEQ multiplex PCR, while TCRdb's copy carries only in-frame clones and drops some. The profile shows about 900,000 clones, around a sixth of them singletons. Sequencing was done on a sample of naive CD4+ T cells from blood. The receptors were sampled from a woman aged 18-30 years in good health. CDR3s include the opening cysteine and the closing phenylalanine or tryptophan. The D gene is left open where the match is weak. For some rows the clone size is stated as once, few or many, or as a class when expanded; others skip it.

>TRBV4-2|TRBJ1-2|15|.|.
TGTGCCAGCAGCCAAGCGTTCGGGGAGAACTATGGCTACACCTTC
CASSQAFGENYGYTF
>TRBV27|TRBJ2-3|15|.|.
TGTGCCAGCAGTCCGTTAGCGGTACACACAGATACGCAGTATTTT
CASSPLAVHTDTQYF
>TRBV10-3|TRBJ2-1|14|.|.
TGTGCCATCAGGAGGCAGGGGGGGAGCCATGAGCAGTTCTTC
CAIRRQGGSHEQFF
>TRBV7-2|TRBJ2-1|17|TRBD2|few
TGTGCCAGCAGCTCCCTTAAGGCGGGAGGGCTCTACAATGAGCAGTTCTTC
CASSSLKAGGLYNEQFF
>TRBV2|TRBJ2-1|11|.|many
TGTGCCAGCAGTGAACACAATGAGCAGTTCTTC
CASSEHNEQFF
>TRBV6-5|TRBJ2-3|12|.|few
TGTGCCAGCAGTTCTCCTGGGGATACGCAGTATTTT
CASSSPGDTQYF
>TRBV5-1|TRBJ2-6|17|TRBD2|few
TGCGCCAGCAGCTTGGTTGCGGGAGTGACGGGGGCCAACGTCCTGACTTTC
CASSLVAGVTGANVLTF
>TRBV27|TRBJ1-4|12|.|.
TGTGCCAGTCTTGATGCCGATGAAAAACTGTTTTTT
CASLDADEKLFF
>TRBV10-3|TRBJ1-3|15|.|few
TGTGCCATCAGTGAGTCGTCAAGCTCTGGAAACACCATATATTTT
CAISESSSSGNTIYF
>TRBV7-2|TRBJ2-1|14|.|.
TGTGCCAGCAGCTTAACGGAGAACTACAATGAGCAGTTCTTC
CASSLTENYNEQFF
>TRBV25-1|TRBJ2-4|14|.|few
TGTGCCAGCAGTGAGGTGACAGGAAAAAACATTCAGTACTTC
CASSEVTGKNIQYF
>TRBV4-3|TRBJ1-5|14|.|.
TGCGCCAGCAGCCAAGACATCAACAATCAGCCCCAGCATTTT
CASSQDINNQPQHF